One sample yielded the 13 T cell receptor beta chains listed below, sequenced in a study of human thymus T cells. The table came from immunoSEQ multiplex PCR; TCRdb's copy has only in-frame clones and leaves some out. The sample lists under 150,000 clones; around 94% were seen once. Thymus tissue for the work was resected from patients undergoing corrective heart surgery. Material: thymus tissue. Receptors were obtained from a boy younger than two with a congenital heart defect but otherwise immunologically healthy.

Of note for this clone: A read error may account for a junction end that differs from germline. The CDR3 DNA reads TGTACCAGCAGTTCTGGACTAGCGGGGTACACAGATACGCAGTATTTT. Residues: CTSSSGLAGYTDTQYF. This chain links TRBV28 with TRBJ2-3, with 12 bases fitting TRBD2. This CDR3 is 16 amino acids long. Looked up from germline, CDR1 is MDHEN and CDR2 is SYDVKM.

The CDR3 nucleotides are TGTGCCAGCCATAGCGGGGGGTACCCATCGGGAGAGACCCAGTACTTC. Translating it yields CASHSGGYPSGETQYF. The chain couples TRBV28 to TRBJ2-5; 10 bases fit TRBD2. The CDR3 runs 16 residues. With V trimmed by 8 bases and J by 4 bases, 13 bases remained unmatched. The germline CDR1 and CDR2 sequences are MDHEN and SYDVKM.

This chain links TRBV7-2 with TRBJ2-2, with 9 bases that match TRBD1. Germline V gene sequence: CDR1 SGHTA, CDR2 FQGNSA. This CDR3 is built from 16 residues. The V and J ends lost 7 bases and 1 base, in that order; junction bases with no gene match: 7. For the CDR3, the DNA is TGTGCCAGCACCCGCCTGGGACAGGGGAACACCGGGGAGCTGTTTTTT. It codes for CASTRLGQGNTGELFF.

The chain uses TRBV6-5 and TRBJ2-5, with 10 bases identical to TRBD2. Germline-derived CDR1 and CDR2 are MNHEY and SVGAGI. CDR3 length equals 15 residues. V lost 5 bases to trimming and J lost 2 bases; unmatched junction nucleotides: 5. The CDR3 here is CASSTPGLAQETQYF. In DNA, the CDR3 is TGTGCCAGCAGTACTCCGGGACTAGCGCAAGAGACCCAGTACTTC.

The chain couples TRBV15 to TRBJ1-5, with D perhaps TRBD1 (6 bases). The V end was cut by 4 bases, the J end by 6 bases, with 19 bases between. The CDR3 consists of 16 residues. From germline, CDR1 is LNHNV and CDR2 YYDKDF (reference sequence). The CDR3 DNA is TGTGCCACCAGCACCCGGCGGGGGGGGCGAGGTCAGCCCCAGCATTTT. Residues: CATSTRRGGRGQPQHF.

The chain carries TRBV19 and TRBJ2-7; TRBD1 aligns across 7 bases. J was trimmed by 6 bases and V by 5 bases; bases with no gene match: 13. Per the germline V gene, CDR1 is LNHDA and CDR2 is SQIVND (reference sequence). The CDR3 has 15 amino acids. The CDR3 region is CASSLRDRPFSEQYF. CDR3 DNA: TGTGCCAGTAGTCTCCGGGACAGACCTTTTTCCGAGCAGTACTTC.

V is TRBV19 and J is TRBJ2-3, with D unresolved. Germline CDR1 reads LNHDA; CDR2 reads SQIVND (reference sequence). V shed 11 bases and J shed 1 base, with 7 bases lying between them. CDR3 length: 11 amino acids. CDR3 amino acids: CAWWGTDTQYF. For the CDR3, the DNA is TGTGCCTGGTGGGGCACAGATACGCAGTATTTT.

About this clone itself: One end of the junction varies from germline; a read error may be responsible. This chain links TRBV10-3 with TRBJ2-1; D is possibly TRBD1 or TRBD2 (6 bases each). The CDR3 length is 15 residues. Germline CDR1 is ENHRY and CDR2 is SYGVKD. The CDR3 DNA sequence: TGTGCCATCAGTGATAGGGGGACTTCCTACATTGAGCAGTTCTTC. Amino acids: CAISDRGTSYIEQFF.

A single count supports this clone. The rearrangement uses TRBV2 and TRBJ1-1, with a possible D match to TRBD1 (5 bases). Germline values: CDR1 SNHLY, CDR2 FYNNEI. The CDR3 totals 15 residues. The V end was cut by 8 bases, the J end by 4 bases, with 20 bases between. CDR3 coding DNA: TGTGCCAGCCTTCCTACCCAGGTTAGGGGCACTGAAGCTTTCTTT. This translates into CASLPTQVRGTEAFF. Full variable domain (outside the CDR3, taken from reference TRBV2 and TRBJ1-1): EPEVTQTPSHQVTQMGQEVILRCVPISNHLYFYWYRQILGQKVEFLVSFYNNEISEKSEIFDDQFSVERPDGSNFTLKIRSTKLEDSAMYFCASLPTQVRGTEAFFGQGTRLTVV.

V gene TRBV10-2 combines with J gene TRBJ1-5; 9 bases are shared with TRBD1. Looked up from germline, CDR1 is WSHSY and CDR2 is SAAADI. The CDR3 totals 15 residues. Losses at the gene ends were 5 bases for V and 2 bases for J; bases not matched to a gene: 4. Written as DNA, the CDR3 is TGCGCCAGCAGTAACCGGGACAGGGGCAATCAGCCCCAGCATTTT. As protein: CASSNRDRGNQPQHF.

The chain couples TRBV5-4 to TRBJ2-1, with 9 nucleotides matching TRBD2. The germline V gene encodes CDR1 SGHNT and CDR2 YYREEE (reference sequence). This CDR3 spans 19 amino acids. The junction had 17 bases not matched to a gene; V was cut back by 0 bases and J by 7 bases. The CDR3 sequence is CASSLVELAGRTGRNEQFF. CDR3 DNA: TGTGCCAGCAGCTTGGTGGAGCTAGCGGGGAGGACGGGTCGGAATGAGCAGTTCTTC.

The chain employs TRBV4-3 and TRBJ2-1, with D perhaps matching TRBD2 (6 bases). CDR1 is LGHNA, CDR2 YSLEER, per germline. V lost 4 bases, J lost 6 bases, and 22 bases lay in between. The CDR3 runs to 17 residues. This CDR3 reads CASSPGGSTPECNEQFF. CDR3 DNA: TGCGCCAGCAGCCCCGGGGGTAGTACCCCCGAATGCAATGAGCAGTTCTTC.

The V and J genes are TRBV5-4 and TRBJ2-3; no firm D call. This CDR3 comprises 15 residues. Trimming removed 3 bases from V and 2 bases from J, with 13 bases in between. Germline V CDR1 and CDR2: SGHNT, YYREEE (reference sequence). CDR3 sequence (DNA): TGTGCCAGCAGCTGGAACACACACCCCACAGATACGCAGTATTTT. This translates into CASSWNTHPTDTQYF.